This T cell receptor beta chain was observed in a study of blood T cell repertoires in COVID-19. Turning to the study itself: The samples span acute and convalescent COVID-19 from the United States, Italy and Spain. T cells, B-cell-depleted T cells, or PBMCs supplied cDNA or gDNA.

How the authors handled the data: Reference gene primer amplification gave nucleated cell count estimates. Assay used: immunoSEQ multiplex PCR; TCRdb lists only in-frame clones, some missing. Clone size and V and J calls were adopted from that table, with D and trimming inferred from the DNA. The sample has about 82,000 clones, approximately 86% seen once. The V gene lost 4 bases and the J gene lost 7 bases, with 17 bases spanning the gap. The CDR3 totals 14 residues. Germline loops: CDR1 KGHSH, CDR2 LQKENI. This chain links TRBV18 with TRBJ2-7; a weak D match, TRBD1 (7 bases). This receptor was identified in an elderly man with active or convalescent COVID-19. Material: peripheral blood. This CDR3 is CASSLGTAAGEQYV. CDR3 bases: TGTGCCAGCTCACTGGGGACAGCGGCGGGGGAGCAGTACGTC.